The source of this T cell receptor (beta chain) is a study of blood T cell repertoires in COVID-19. Background on the study: COVID-19 samples from acute and convalescent phases originated in the United States, Italy and Spain.

Trimming removed 5 bases at V and 4 bases at J, with 17 bases between. Germline V CDR1 and CDR2: SGHNT, YENEEA. The CDR3 consists of 16 residues. Authors' analysis steps: It was from reference gene primer amplification that nucleated cell counts were estimated. TCRdb's table, derived via immunoSEQ multiplex PCR, lists solely in-frame clones and lacks some. The DNA was the basis for D and trimming; V, J and clone size are from that table. This sample has under 350,000 clones; 86% occur once, and the top ten carry roughly 4.2%. The source of this sequence is a woman in her 40s with acute COVID-19. The V call is TRBV11-3, the J call TRBJ2-2, with D perhaps matching TRBD2 (5 bases). Sequenced sample: PBMCs or T cells enriched from blood (not recorded which). The CDR3 DNA reads TGTGCCAGCAGCGATAAGACGGGAAGGGTCACCGGGGAGCTGTTTTTT. Its protein is CASSDKTGRVTGELFF.